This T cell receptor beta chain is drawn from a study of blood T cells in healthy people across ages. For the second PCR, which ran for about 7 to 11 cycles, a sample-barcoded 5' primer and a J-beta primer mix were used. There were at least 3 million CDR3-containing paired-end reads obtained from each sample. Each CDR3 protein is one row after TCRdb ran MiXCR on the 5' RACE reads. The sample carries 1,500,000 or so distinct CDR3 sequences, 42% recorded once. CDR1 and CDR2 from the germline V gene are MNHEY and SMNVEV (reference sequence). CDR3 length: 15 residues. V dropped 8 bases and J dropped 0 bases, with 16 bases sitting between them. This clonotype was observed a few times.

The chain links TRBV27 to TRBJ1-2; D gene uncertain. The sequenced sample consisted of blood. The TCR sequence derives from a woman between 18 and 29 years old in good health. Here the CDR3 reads CASRTLWQSNYGYTF. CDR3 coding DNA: TGTGCCAGCCGTACCCTCTGGCAGTCTAACTATGGCTACACCTTC.